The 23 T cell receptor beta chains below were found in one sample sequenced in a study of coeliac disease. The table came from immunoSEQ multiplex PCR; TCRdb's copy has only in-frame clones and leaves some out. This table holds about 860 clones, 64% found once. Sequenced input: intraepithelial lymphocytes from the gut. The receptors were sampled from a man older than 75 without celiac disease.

The CDR3, as DNA: TGTGCCAGCAGTTACGGGGGACAGTATGGCTACACCTTC. Its translation: CASSYGGQYGYTF. V and J are TRBV6-6 and TRBJ1-2; 7 nucleotides agree with TRBD1. Germline V lookup: CDR1 MNHNY, CDR2 SVGAGI (reference sequence). The CDR3 sequence is 13 residues long. Trimming took 2 bases from V and 5 from J; bases not matched to a gene: 2.

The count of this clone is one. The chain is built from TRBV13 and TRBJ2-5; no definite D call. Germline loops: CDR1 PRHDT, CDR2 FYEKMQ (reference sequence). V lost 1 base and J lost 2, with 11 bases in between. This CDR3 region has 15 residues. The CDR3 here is CASSLAASWQETQYF. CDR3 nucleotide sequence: TGTGCCAGCAGCTTAGCAGCTAGTTGGCAAGAGACCCAGTACTTC.

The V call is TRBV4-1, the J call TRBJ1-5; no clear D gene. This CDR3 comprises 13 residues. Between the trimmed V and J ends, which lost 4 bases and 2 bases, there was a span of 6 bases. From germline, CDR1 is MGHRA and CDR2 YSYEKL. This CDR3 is CASSREGNQPQHF. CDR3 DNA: TGCGCCAGCAGCCGGGAGGGCAATCAGCCCCAGCATTTT.

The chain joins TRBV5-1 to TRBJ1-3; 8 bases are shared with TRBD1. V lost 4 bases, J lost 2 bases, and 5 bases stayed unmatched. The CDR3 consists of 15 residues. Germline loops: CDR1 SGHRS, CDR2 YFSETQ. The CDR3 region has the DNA TGCGCCAGCAGCGTGACAGGGGACGCTGGAAACACCATATATTTT. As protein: CASSVTGDAGNTIYF.

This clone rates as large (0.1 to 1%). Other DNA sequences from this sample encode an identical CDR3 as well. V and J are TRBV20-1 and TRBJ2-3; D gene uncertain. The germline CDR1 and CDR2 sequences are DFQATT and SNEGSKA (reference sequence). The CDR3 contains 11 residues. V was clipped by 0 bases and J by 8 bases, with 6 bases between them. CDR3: CSARDLSTQYF. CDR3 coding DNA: TGCAGTGCTAGAGACCTTAGTACGCAGTATTTT.

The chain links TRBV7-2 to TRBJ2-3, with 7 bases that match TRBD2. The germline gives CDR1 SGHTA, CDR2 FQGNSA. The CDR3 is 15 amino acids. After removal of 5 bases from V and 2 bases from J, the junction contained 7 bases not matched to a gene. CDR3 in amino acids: CASSKKAGITDTQYF. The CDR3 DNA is TGTGCCAGCAGCAAAAAAGCGGGGATCACAGATACGCAGTATTTT. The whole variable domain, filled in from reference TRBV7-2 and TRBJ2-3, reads GAGVSQSPSNKVTEKGKDVELRCDPISGHTALYWYRQSLGQGLEFLIYFQGNSAPDKSGLPSDRFSAERTGGSVSTLTIQRTQQEDSAVYLCASSKKAGITDTQYFGPGTRLTVL.

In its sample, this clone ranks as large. The CDR3 nucleotides read TGCAGCGTTGAAGTCTCAGTTGAAGCTTTCTTT. Its translation: CSVEVSVEAFF. The rearrangement links TRBV29-1 to TRBJ1-1; D gene unclear. V lost 1 base, J lost 7 bases, and 7 bases lay in between. Germline V gives CDR1 SQVTM, CDR2 ANQGSEA. The CDR3 runs 11 residues.

Here the CDR3 DNA reads TGTGCCAGCAGCCACCAGACGGGTGGCTACACCTTC. This codes for CASSHQTGGYTF. The rearrangement links TRBV11-2 to TRBJ1-2; D is unclear. Germline loops: CDR1 SGHAT, CDR2 FQNNGV. The CDR3 length is 12 residues. V was cut by 5 bases and J by 7 bases, with 11 bases left in between.

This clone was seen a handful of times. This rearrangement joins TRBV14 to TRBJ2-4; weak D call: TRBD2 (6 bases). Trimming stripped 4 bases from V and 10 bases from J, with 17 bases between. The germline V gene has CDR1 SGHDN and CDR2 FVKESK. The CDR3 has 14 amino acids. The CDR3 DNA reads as TGTGCCAGCAGCCCACAGGCAGGTAGCGGTATTCAGTACTTC. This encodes CASSPQAGSGIQYF.

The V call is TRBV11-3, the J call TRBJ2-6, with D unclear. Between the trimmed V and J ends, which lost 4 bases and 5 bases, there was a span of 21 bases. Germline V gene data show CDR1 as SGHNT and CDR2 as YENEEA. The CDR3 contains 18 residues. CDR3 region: CASSWVRDRQSRANVLTF. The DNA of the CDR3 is TGTGCCAGCAGCTGGGTACGCGATCGACAAAGTCGGGCCAACGTCCTGACTTTC.

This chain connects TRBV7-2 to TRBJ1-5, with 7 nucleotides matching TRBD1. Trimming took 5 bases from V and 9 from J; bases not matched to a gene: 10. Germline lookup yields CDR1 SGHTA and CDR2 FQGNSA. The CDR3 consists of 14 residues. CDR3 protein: CASSKQGTSGPQHF. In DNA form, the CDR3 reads TGTGCCAGCAGCAAACAGGGGACCTCAGGGCCCCAGCATTTT.

The CDR3 here is CASSQIGLAGVETQYF. DNA for the CDR3: TGCGCCAGCAGCCAAATCGGACTAGCGGGAGTAGAGACCCAGTACTTC. This rearrangement joins TRBV5-1 to TRBJ2-5; 13 bases match TRBD2. Per germline, CDR1 SGHRS and CDR2 YFSETQ. The V gene end was trimmed by 4 bases and the J gene end by 4 bases; junction bases not matched to a gene: 7. This CDR3 is built from 16 residues.

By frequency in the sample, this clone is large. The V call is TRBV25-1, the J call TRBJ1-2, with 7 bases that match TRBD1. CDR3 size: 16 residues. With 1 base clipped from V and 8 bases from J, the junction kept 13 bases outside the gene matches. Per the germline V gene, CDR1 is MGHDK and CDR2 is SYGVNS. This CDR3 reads CASSELGETGNLGYTF. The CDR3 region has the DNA TGTGCCAGCAGTGAATTAGGAGAGACAGGGAATCTGGGCTACACCTTC.

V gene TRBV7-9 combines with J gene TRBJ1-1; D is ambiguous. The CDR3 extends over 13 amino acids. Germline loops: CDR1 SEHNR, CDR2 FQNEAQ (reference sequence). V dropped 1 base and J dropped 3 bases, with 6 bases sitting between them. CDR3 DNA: TGTGCCAGCAGCTTAGTTTTAGACACTGAAGCTTTCTTT. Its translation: CASSLVLDTEAFF. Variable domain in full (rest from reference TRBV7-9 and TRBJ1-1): DTGVSQNPRHKITKRGQNVTFRCDPISEHNRLYWYRQTLGQGPEFLTYFQNEAQLEKSRLLSDRFSAERPKGSFSTLEIQRTEQGDSAMYLCASSLVLDTEAFFGQGTRLTVV.

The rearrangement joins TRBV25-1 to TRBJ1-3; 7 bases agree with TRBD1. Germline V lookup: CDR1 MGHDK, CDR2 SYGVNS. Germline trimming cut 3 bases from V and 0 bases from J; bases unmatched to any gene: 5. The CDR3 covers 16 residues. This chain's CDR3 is CASSDLGQNSGNTIYF. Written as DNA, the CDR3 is TGTGCCAGCAGTGATTTGGGACAGAACTCTGGAAACACCATATATTTT.

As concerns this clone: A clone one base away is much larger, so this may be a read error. The CDR3 protein is CASSEGGSRHEQYF. As DNA, the CDR3 is TGTGCCAGCAGTGAAGGAGGGTCCCGCCACGAGCAGTACTTC. The rearrangement joins TRBV25-1 to TRBJ2-7; tentative D call: TRBD2 (6 bases). Germline V gene sequence: CDR1 MGHDK, CDR2 SYGVNS. This CDR3 has 14 residues. Deletions cut 2 bases from V and 5 bases from J, with 13 bases between.

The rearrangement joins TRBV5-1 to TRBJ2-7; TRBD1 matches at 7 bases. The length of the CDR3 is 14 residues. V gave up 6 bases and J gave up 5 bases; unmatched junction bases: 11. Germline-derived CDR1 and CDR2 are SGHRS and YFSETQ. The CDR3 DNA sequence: TGCGCCAGCACCTCGACAGGGCCCACTAACGAGCAGTACTTC. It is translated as CASTSTGPTNEQYF.

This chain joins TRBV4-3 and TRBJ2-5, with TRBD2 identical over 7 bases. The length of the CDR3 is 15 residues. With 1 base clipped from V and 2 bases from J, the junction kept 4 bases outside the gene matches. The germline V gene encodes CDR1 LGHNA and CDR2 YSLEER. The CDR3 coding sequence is TGCGCCAGCAGCCAAGGTTTAGCGGGTCAAGAGACCCAGTACTTC. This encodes CASSQGLAGQETQYF.

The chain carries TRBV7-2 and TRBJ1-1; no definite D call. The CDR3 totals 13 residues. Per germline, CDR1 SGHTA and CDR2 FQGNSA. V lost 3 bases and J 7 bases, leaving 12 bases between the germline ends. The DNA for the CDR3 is TGTGCCAGCAGCTTCGGCAGGATGGGTGAAGCTTTCTTT. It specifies CASSFGRMGEAFF.

CDR3 sequence reads: CASSKPLSPYQETQYF. CDR3 in DNA: TGTGCCAGCTCCAAACCCCTAAGTCCGTACCAAGAGACCCAGTACTTC. The V call is TRBV18, the J call TRBJ2-5; D not certain. The CDR3 is made up of 16 amino acids. Trimming took 6 bases from V and 0 from J, leaving 17 bases between them. In germline, CDR1 is KGHSH, CDR2 LQKENI.

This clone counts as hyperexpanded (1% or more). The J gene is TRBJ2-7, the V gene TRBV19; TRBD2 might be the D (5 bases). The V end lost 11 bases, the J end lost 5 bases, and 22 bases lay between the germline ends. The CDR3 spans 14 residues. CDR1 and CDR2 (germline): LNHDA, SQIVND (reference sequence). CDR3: CAPTCGQLLDEQYV. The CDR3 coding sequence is TGTGCCCCAACCTGCGGGCAGCTGCTCGACGAGCAGTACGTC.

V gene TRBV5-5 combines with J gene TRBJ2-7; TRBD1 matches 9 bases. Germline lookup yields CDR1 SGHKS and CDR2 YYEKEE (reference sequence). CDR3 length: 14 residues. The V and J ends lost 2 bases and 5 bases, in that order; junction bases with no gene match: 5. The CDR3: CASSFGTGINEQYV. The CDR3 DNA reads TGTGCCAGCAGCTTCGGGACAGGGATCAACGAGCAGTACGTC.

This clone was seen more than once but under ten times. The CDR3 loop reads CASSDRPQGGGNQPQHF. In nucleotides, the CDR3 is TGTGCCAGCAGTGACAGGCCGCAGGGAGGCGGCAATCAGCCCCAGCATTTT. J is TRBJ1-5 and V is TRBV25-1; tentatively, D is TRBD1 (5 bases). The length of the CDR3 is 17 residues. Germline-derived CDR1 and CDR2 are MGHDK and SYGVNS. V lost 3 bases and J lost 2, with 17 bases in between.